There are a few counts of the clone carrying this TCR beta chain. This specimen comes from a study of identical twins. Germline CDR1 reads SGHAT; CDR2 reads FQNNGV. The V and J ends lost 5 bases and 9 bases, in that order; junction bases with no gene match: 7. This CDR3 spans 14 amino acids. TCRdb called the 5' RACE reads again in MiXCR, with one record for every CDR3 protein. The data hold a few hundred thousand distinct CDR3 sequences, with around 8.3% observed a single time. The same specimen was also included in a second study, on yellow fever vaccine responses in identical twins.

The sequenced sample was CD8+ T cells sorted from blood. This chain connects TRBV11-2 to TRBJ2-7; 13 bases map to TRBD2. The source of this sequence is a young woman in good health. CDR3 coding DNA: TGTGCCAGCAGCGGGCGGACTAGCGGGAGCGGGCAGTACTTC. Its translation: CASSGRTSGSGQYF. The complete variable domain, with remaining parts taken from reference TRBV11-2 and TRBJ2-7, reads EAGVAQSPRYKIIEKRQSVAFWCNPISGHATLYWYQQILGQGPKLLIQFQNNGVVDDSQLPKDRFSAERLKGVDSTLKIQPAKLEDSAVYLCASSGRTSGSGQYFGPGTRLTVT.